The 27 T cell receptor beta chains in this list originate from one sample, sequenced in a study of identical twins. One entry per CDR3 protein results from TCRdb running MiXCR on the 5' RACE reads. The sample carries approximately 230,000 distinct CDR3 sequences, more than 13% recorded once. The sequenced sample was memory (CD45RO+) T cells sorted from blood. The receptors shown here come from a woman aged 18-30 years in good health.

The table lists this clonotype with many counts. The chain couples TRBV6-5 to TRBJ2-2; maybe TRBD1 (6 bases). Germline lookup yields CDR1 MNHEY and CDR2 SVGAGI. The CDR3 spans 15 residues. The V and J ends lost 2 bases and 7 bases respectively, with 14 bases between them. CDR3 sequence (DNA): TGTGCCAGCAGTTACACGCCAGGGGTTAACGGGGAGCTGTTTTTT. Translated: CASSYTPGVNGELFF.

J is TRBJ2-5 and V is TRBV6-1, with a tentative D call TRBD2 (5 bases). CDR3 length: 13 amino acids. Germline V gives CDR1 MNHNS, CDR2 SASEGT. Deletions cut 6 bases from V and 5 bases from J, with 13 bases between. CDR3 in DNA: TGTGCCAGCAGCCTCCCGTCGGGGGAGACCCAGTACTTC. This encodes CASSLPSGETQYF.

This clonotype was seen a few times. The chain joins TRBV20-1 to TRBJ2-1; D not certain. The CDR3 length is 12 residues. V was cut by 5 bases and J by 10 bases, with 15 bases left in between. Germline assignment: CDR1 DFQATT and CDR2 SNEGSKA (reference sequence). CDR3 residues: CSALDPRNEQFF. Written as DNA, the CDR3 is TGCAGTGCTCTTGACCCCCGCAACGAGCAGTTCTTC.

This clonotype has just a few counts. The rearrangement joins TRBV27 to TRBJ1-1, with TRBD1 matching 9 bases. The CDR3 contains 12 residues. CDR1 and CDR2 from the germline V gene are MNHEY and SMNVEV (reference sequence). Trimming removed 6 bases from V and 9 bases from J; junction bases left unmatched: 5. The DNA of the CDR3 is TGTGCCAGCAGGACAGGGGGGCAGAAAGCTTTCTTT. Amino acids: CASRTGGQKAFF.

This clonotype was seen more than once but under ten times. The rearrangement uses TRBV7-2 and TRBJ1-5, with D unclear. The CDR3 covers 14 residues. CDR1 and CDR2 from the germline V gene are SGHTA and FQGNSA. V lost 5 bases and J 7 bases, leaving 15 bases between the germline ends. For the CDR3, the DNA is TGTGCCAGCAGCGCAGACGGGAGTCGGCAGCCCCAGCATTTT. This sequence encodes CASSADGSRQPQHF.

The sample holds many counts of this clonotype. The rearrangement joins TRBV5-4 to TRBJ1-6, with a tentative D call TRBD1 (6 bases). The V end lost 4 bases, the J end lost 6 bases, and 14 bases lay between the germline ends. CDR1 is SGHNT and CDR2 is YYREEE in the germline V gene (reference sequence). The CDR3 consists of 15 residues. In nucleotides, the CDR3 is TGTGCCAGCAGCCGCAGGGAAGGGGGTAATTCACCCCTCCACTTT. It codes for CASSRREGGNSPLHF. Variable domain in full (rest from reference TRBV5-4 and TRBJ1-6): ETGVTQSPTHLIKTRGQQVTLRCSSQSGHNTVSWYQQALGQGPQFIFQYYREEENGRGNFPPRFSGLQFPNYSSELNVNALELDDSALYLCASSRREGGNSPLHFGNGTRLTVT.

In DNA form, the CDR3 reads TGCGCCAGCAGCCAATCATATGCCGGGATTTCTATTTTCGGCTACACCTTC. It is translated as CASSQSYAGISIFGYTF. This sequence joins TRBV4-3 and TRBJ1-2; no definite D call. Trimming cost V 2 bases and J 8 bases, with 24 bases left between them. This CDR3 has 17 residues. Germline lookup yields CDR1 LGHNA and CDR2 YSLEER.

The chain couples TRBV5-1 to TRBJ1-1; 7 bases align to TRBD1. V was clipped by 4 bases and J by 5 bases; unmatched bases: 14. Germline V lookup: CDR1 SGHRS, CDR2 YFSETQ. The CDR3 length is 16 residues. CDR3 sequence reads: CASSVRSQGDTTEAFF. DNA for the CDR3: TGCGCCAGCAGCGTCCGATCGCAGGGGGATACGACTGAAGCTTTCTTT.

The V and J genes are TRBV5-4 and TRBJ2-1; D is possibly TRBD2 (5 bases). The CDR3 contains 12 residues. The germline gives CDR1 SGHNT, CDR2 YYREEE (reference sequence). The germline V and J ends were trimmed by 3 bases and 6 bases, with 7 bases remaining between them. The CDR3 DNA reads TGTGCCAGCAGCTGGGAGAGCAATGAGCAGTTCTTC. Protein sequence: CASSWESNEQFF.

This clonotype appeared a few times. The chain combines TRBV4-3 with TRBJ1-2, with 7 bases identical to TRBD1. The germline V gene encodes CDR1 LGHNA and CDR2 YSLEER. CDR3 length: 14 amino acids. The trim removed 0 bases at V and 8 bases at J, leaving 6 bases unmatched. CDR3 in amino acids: CASSQEAGGRGYTF. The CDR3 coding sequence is TGCGCCAGCAGCCAAGAAGCAGGGGGGCGCGGCTACACCTTC.

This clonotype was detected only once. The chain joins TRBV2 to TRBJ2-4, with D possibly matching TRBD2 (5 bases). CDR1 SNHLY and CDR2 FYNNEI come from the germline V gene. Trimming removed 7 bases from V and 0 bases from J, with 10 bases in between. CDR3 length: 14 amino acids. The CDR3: CASTGGLAKNIQYF. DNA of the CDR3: TGTGCCAGCACGGGCGGACTAGCCAAAAACATTCAGTACTTC.

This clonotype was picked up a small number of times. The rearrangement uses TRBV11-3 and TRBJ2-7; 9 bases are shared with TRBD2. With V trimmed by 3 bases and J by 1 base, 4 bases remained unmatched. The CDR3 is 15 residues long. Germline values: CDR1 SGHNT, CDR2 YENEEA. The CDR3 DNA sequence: TGTGCCAGCAGCTTGGGCGGGGGGGCGTCCTACGAGCAGTACTTC. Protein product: CASSLGGGASYEQYF.

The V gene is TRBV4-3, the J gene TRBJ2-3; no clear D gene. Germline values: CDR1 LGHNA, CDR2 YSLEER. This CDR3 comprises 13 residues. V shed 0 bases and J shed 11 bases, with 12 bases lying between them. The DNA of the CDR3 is TGCGCCAGCAGCCAAGATTCAGTTACTGGGCAGTATTTT. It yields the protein CASSQDSVTGQYF.

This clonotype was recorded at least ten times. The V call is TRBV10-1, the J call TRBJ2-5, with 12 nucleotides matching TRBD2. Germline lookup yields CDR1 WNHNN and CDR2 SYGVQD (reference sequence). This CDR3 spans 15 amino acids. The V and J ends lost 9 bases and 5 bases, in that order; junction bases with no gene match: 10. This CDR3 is CARRLAGVEAETQYF. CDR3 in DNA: TGCGCCAGGAGACTAGCGGGAGTGGAGGCGGAGACCCAGTACTTC.

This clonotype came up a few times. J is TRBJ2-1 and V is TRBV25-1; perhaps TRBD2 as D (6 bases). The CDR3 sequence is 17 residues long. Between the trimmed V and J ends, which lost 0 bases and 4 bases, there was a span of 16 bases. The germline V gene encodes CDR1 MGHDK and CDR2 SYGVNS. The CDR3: CASSEYRGGGLYNEQFF. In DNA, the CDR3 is TGTGCCAGCAGTGAATATCGGGGAGGAGGACTATACAATGAGCAGTTCTTC. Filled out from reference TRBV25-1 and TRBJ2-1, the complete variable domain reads EADIYQTPRYLVIGTGKKITLECSQTMGHDKMYWYQQDPGMELHLIHYSYGVNSTEKGDLSSESTVSRIRTEHFPLTLESARPSHTSQYLCASSEYRGGGLYNEQFFGPGTRLTVL.

CDR3: CASSFTGATNEKLFF. DNA of the CDR3: TGTGCCAGCAGTTTCACAGGGGCAACTAATGAAAAACTGTTTTTT. The genes are TRBV12-3 or TRBV12-4 and TRBJ1-4; 7 nucleotides align to TRBD1. There are 15 residues in the CDR3. After removal of 3 bases from V and 0 bases from J, the junction contained 1 base not matched to a gene.

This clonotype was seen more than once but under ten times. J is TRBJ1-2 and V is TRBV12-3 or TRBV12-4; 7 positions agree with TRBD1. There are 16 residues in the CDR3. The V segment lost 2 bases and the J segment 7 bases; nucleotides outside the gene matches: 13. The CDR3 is CASSLSRQGEMAGYTF. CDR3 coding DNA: TGTGCCAGCAGTTTATCCCGACAGGGCGAAATGGCTGGCTACACCTTC.

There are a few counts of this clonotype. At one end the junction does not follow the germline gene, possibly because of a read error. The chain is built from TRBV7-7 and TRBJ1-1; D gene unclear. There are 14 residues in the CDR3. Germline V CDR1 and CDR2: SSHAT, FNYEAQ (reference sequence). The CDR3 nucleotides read TGTGCTAGCAGCTCGGGTTTGGGGAGCACTGAAGCTTTCTTT. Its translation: CASSSGLGSTEAFF.

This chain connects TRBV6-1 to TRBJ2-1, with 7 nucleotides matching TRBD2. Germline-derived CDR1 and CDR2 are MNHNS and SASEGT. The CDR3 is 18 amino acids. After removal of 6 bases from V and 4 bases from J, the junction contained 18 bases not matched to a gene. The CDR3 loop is CASSDRIAGPGGYNEQFF. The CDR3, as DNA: TGTGCCAGCAGCGATCGAATAGCGGGTCCTGGGGGATACAATGAGCAGTTCTTC.

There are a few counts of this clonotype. CDR3 DNA: TGCGCCAGCAGCGCCGGGGGGGCAGGGGATACGCAGTATTTT. Its protein product is CASSAGGAGDTQYF. V gene TRBV5-1 combines with J gene TRBJ2-3; 8 bases fit TRBD2. The CDR3 totals 14 residues. Germline V CDR1 and CDR2: SGHRS, YFSETQ. The V gene end was trimmed by 4 bases and the J gene end by 6 bases; junction bases not matched to a gene: 7.

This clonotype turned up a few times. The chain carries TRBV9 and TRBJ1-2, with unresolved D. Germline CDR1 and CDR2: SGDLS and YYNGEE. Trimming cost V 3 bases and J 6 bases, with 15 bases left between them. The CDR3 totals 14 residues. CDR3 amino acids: CASSASLLGNGYTF. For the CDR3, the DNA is TGTGCCAGCAGCGCCTCGTTATTGGGGAATGGCTACACCTTC.

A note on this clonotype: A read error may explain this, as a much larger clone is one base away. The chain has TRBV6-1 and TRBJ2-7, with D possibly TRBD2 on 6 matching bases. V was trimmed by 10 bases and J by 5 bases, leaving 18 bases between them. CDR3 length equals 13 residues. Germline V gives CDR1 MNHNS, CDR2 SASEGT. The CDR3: CATGALALDEQYF. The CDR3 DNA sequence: TGTGCCACCGGGGCACTAGCTCTCGACGAGCAGTACTTC.

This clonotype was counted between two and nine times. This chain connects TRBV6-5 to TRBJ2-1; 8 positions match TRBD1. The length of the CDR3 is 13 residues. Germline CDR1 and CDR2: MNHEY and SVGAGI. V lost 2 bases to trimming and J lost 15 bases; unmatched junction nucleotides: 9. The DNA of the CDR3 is TGTGCCAGCAGTTACCGAAACTCAGGGGGCATGTTCTTC. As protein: CASSYRNSGGMFF.

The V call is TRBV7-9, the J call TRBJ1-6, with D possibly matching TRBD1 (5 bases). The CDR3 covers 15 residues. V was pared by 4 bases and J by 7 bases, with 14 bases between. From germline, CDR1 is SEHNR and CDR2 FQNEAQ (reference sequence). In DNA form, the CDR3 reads TGTGCCAGCAGCTCTAACCTTGGGGGGAATTCACCCCTCCACTTT. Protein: CASSSNLGGNSPLHF.

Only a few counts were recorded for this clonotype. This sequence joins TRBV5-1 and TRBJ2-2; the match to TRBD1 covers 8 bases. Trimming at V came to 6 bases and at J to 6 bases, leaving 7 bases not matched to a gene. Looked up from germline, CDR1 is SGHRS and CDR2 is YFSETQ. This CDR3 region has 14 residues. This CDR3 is CASIGQGLSGELFF. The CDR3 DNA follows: TGCGCCAGCATTGGACAGGGATTATCCGGGGAGCTGTTTTTT.

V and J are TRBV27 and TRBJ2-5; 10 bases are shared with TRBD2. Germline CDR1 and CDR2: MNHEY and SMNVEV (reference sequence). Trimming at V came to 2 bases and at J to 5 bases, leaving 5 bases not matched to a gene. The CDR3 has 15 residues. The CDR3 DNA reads TGTGCCAGCAGTTTAATAGCGGGGGGCGTGGAGACCCAGTACTTC. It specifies CASSLIAGGVETQYF.

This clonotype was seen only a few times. CDR3 sequence reads: CSANAGGLDEQYF. In DNA form, the CDR3 reads TGCAGTGCTAATGCGGGAGGTCTAGACGAGCAGTACTTC. The V call is TRBV20-1, the J call TRBJ2-7, with TRBD2 matching 8 bases. This CDR3 spans 13 amino acids. Germline CDR1 DFQATT, CDR2 SNEGSKA (reference sequence). With V trimmed by 4 bases and J by 5 bases, 7 bases remained unmatched.